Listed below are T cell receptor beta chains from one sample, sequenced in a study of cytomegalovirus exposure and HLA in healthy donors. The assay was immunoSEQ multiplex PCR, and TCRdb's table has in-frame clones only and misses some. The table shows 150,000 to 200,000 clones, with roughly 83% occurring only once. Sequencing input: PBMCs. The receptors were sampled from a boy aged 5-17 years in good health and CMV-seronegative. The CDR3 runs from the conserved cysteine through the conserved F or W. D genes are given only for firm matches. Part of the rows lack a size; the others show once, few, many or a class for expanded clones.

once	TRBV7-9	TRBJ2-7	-	CASSSTGSYEQYF	TGTGCCAGCAGCTCGACGGGGTCTTACGAGCAGTACTTC
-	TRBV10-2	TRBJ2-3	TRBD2	CASSGTGGALADTQYF	TGCGCCAGCAGTGGAACGGGGGGGGCCTTGGCAGATACGCAGTATTTT
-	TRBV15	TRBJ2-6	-	CATSTDGAGANVLTF	TGTGCCACCAGCACGGACGGGGCTGGGGCCAACGTCCTGACTTTC
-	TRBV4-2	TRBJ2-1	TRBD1	CASSQLGTGMADEQFF	TGTGCCAGCAGCCAACTCGGGACAGGGATGGCGGATGAGCAGTTCTTC
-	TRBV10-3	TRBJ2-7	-	CAISESLYRGAGPSYEQYF	TGTGCCATCAGTGAGTCGTTGTATCGGGGAGCAGGACCCTCCTACGAGCAGTACTTC
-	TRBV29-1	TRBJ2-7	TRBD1	CSVQTGTGVPYEQYF	TGCAGCGTTCAAACCGGGACAGGGGTACCTTACGAGCAGTACTTC
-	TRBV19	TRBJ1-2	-	CASSPGHWDGYTF	TGTGCCAGTAGTCCCGGACATTGGGATGGCTACACCTTC
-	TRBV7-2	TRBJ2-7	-	CASSLDRERFYEQYF	TGTGCCAGCAGCTTAGACAGGGAGCGTTTCTACGAGCAGTACTTC
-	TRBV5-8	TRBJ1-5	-	CASSLTAARNQPQHF	TGTGCCAGCAGCTTGACGGCGGCTCGCAATCAGCCCCAGCATTTT
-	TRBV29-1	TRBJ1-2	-	CSVRGSYGYTF	TGCAGCGTCCGAGGTAGTTATGGCTACACCTTC
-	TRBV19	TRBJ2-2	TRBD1	CASSVTGGAGELFF	TGTGCCAGTAGTGTGACAGGGGGCGCCGGGGAGCTGTTTTTT
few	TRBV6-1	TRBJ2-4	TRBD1	CASSDRAQGVNAKNIQYF	TGTGCCAGCAGTGATAGAGCACAGGGGGTAAACGCCAAAAACATTCAGTACTTC
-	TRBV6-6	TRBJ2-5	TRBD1	CASSHRGQETQYF	TGTGCCAGCAGCCACAGGGGACAAGAGACCCAGTACTTC
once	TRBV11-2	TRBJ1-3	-	CASSLRVGDTDVSGNTIYF	TGTGCCAGCAGCCTAAGGGTGGGGGACACGGATGTCTCTGGAAACACCATATATTTT
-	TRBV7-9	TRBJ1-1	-	CASGGELGEAFF	TGTGCCAGCGGCGGGGAATTAGGTGAAGCTTTCTTT
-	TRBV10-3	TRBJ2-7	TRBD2	CAIRLYSGSDEQYF	TGTGCCATCAGACTCTATAGCGGGAGTGACGAGCAGTACTTC
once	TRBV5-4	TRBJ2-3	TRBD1	CASSSGRDRGLTTQYF	TGTGCCAGCAGTTCCGGGCGGGACAGGGGGCTTACTACGCAGTATTTT
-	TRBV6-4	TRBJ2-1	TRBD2	CASSDPLAGRHAEPYNEQFF	TGTGCCAGCAGTGACCCTCTAGCGGGCCGTCATGCCGAACCGTACAATGAGCAGTTCTTC
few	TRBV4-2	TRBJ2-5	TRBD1	CASSQDRGTGEETQYF	TGTGCCAGCAGCCAAGATCGGGGCACAGGGGAAGAGACCCAGTACTTC
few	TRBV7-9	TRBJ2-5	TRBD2	CASSSSRLAGGEGLYF	TGTGCCAGCAGCTCCAGTCGACTAGCGGGAGGAGAGGGACTGTACTTC
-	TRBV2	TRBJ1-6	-	CASSEEEGRSPLHF	TGTGCCAGCAGTGAAGAGGAGGGCCGGTCACCCCTCCACTTT
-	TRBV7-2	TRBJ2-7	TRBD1	CASSSGQGGYEQYF	TGTGCCAGCAGCTCCGGACAGGGTGGCTACGAGCAGTACTTC
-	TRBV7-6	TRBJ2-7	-	CASSLQDSNYEQYF	TGTGCCAGCAGCTTACAAGACAGTAACTACGAGCAGTACTTC
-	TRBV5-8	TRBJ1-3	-	CASSLEQGGIGNTIYF	TGTGCCAGCAGCTTGGAGCAGGGCGGAATAGGAAACACCATATATTTT
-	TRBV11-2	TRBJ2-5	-	CASSLVGSLVETQYF	TGTGCCAGCAGCTTAGTCGGGTCCCTGGTGGAGACCCAGTACTTC
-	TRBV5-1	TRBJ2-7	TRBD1	CASNPGDRSSYEQYF	TGCGCCAGCAACCCCGGGGACAGGTCGTCCTACGAGCAGTACTTC
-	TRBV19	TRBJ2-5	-	CASSIVGTRSETQYF	TGTGCCAGTAGTATCGTCGGGACACGCTCTGAGACCCAGTACTTC
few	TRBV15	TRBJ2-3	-	CATTVLAGVTDTQYF	TGTGCCACCACGGTTTTGGCAGGGGTCACAGATACGCAGTATTTT
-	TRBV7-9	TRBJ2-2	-	CASSYDDRAGELFF	TGTGCCAGCAGCTATGACGATCGGGCCGGGGAGCTGTTTTTT
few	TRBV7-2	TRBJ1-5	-	CASSSSITGNYQPQHF	TGTGCCAGCAGCTCATCAATCACAGGGAATTATCAGCCCCAGCATTTT
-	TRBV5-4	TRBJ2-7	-	CASSLLAGSNEQYF	TGTGCCAGCAGCTTGTTGGCAGGTTCAAACGAGCAGTACTTC
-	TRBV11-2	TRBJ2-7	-	CASSPDQGYEQYF	TGTGCCAGCAGCCCGGACCAGGGGTACGAGCAGTACTTC
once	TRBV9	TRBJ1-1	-	CASSVTPSGAEAFF	TGTGCCAGCAGTGTTACCCCGAGCGGGGCCGAAGCTTTCTTT
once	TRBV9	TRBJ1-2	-	CASTTGTAYGYTF	TGTGCCAGCACTACAGGGACGGCCTATGGCTACACCTTC
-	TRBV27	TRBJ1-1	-	CASSPRALQYMNTEAFF	TGTGCCAGCAGTCCGCGGGCCCTTCAATACATGAACACTGAAGCTTTCTTT
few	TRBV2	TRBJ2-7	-	CASSPDYEQYF	TGTGCCAGCAGTCCAGACTACGAGCAGTACTTC
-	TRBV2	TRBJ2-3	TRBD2	CASFPLAGGTDTQYF	TGTGCCAGCTTCCCCCTAGCGGGGGGCACAGATACGCAGTATTTT
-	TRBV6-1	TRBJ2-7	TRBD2	CASGAKGLAGYEQYF	TGTGCCAGCGGAGCTAAGGGGCTAGCGGGATACGAGCAGTACTTC
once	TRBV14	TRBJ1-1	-	CASSQSFFTEAFF	TGTGCCAGCAGCCAATCCTTCTTCACTGAAGCTTTCTTT
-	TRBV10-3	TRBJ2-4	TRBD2	CAISAGLDEAKNIQYF	TGTGCCATCAGCGCTGGACTAGATGAAGCCAAAAACATTCAGTACTTC
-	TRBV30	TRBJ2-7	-	CAWSPGNYEQYF	TGTGCCTGGAGTCCGGGAAACTACGAGCAGTACTTC
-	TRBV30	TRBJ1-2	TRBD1	CAWMGQRYGYTF	TGTGCCTGGATGGGACAGCGCTATGGCTACACCTTC
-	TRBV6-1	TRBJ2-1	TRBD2	CASSALSGRGEQFF	TGTGCCAGCAGCGCCCTGAGCGGGAGGGGTGAGCAGTTCTTC
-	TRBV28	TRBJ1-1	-	CASRFTEPNTEAFF	TGTGCCAGCAGATTTACAGAACCGAACACTGAAGCTTTCTTT
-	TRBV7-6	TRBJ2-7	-	CASSRDQQGQQYF	TGTGCCAGCAGTCGCGACCAACAGGGACAGCAGTACTTC
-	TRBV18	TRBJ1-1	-	CASLPGPGESAAFF	TGTGCCAGCTTACCGGGCCCGGGGGAAAGTGCCGCTTTCTTT
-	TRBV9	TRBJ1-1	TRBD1	CASSVIDRGTEAFF	TGTGCCAGCAGCGTAATCGACAGGGGCACTGAAGCTTTCTTT
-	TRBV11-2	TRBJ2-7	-	CASSLTGESSYEQYF	TGTGCCAGCAGCTTAACAGGCGAAAGCTCCTACGAGCAGTACTTC
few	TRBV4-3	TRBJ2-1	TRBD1	CASSQVSQGAGNEQFF	TGCGCCAGCAGCCAAGTTTCACAGGGGGCAGGCAATGAGCAGTTCTTC
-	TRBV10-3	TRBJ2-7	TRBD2	CAISDGWRGAYEQYF	TGTGCCATCAGTGACGGGTGGCGGGGGGCCTACGAGCAGTACTTC